These 30 T cell receptor beta chains came from one sample sequenced in a study of OX40 agonist ivuxolimab in advanced cancers. Data came from immunoSEQ multiplex PCR; TCRdb stores just in-frame clones and leaves some out. The sample consists of 98,000 or so clones, about nine tenths of them appearing once. Here the sequenced sample was CD4+ or CD8+ T cells sorted from blood, taken in a trial of the OX40 agonist ivuxolimab. The source is an adult with an advanced solid tumor such as melanoma, head and neck, liver or kidney cancer.

The gene calls are TRBV6-5 and TRBJ1-1; D is undetermined. V lost 5 bases to trimming and J lost 1 base, with 11 bases between them. Germline V CDR1 and CDR2: MNHEY, SVGAGI. This CDR3 contains 14 residues. The CDR3 nucleotides are TGTGCCAGCAGTACCGGACGGTGGAACACTGAAGCTTTCTTT. Its translation is CASSTGRWNTEAFF.

This clone was seen only once. The chain uses TRBV28 and TRBJ1-5; tentative D call: TRBD1 (5 bases). V dropped 5 bases and J dropped 2 bases, with 10 bases sitting between them. The CDR3 contains 14 residues. Germline CDR1 and CDR2: MDHEN and SYDVKM. DNA of the CDR3: TGTGCCAGCAGTCCGTGGGGGGGCAATCAGCCCCAGCATTTT. This codes for CASSPWGGNQPQHF.

The CDR3 DNA follows: TGTGCCAGCCGTTGCGGACTAGCGGGATTAGACTCCTACGAGCAGTACGTC. Its protein product is CASRCGLAGLDSYEQYV. The chain joins TRBV6-4 to TRBJ2-7, with 12 bases matching TRBD2. This CDR3 region has 17 residues. Germline V gene data show CDR1 as MRHNA and CDR2 as SNTAGT. Trimming took 8 bases from V and 0 from J; bases not matched to a gene: 11.

The genes are TRBV6-5 and TRBJ1-6, with D uncertain. The CDR3 length is 13 residues. Germline assignment: CDR1 MNHEY and CDR2 SVGAGI. V gave up 6 bases and J gave up 7 bases, with 10 bases separating them. The CDR3 coding sequence is TGTGCCAGCAGCCGGGCGGGGAATTCACCCCTCCACTTT. Translating it yields CASSRAGNSPLHF.

The chain joins TRBV5-6 to TRBJ1-5; 9 nucleotides line up with TRBD1. The CDR3 extends over 16 amino acids. J gave up 6 bases and V 4 bases, and 11 bases lay outside the gene matches. Per the germline V gene, CDR1 is SGHDT and CDR2 is YYEEEE. CDR3 residues: CASSRDGGQGAQPQHF. In nucleotides, the CDR3 is TGTGCCAGCAGCCGGGATGGGGGACAGGGTGCTCAGCCCCAGCATTTT.

The chain carries TRBV9 and TRBJ1-1; no clear D. The CDR3 runs 14 residues. The germline gives CDR1 SGDLS, CDR2 YYNGEE. Trimming pared 0 bases from V and 1 base from J, leaving 7 bases between. The chain's CDR3 is CASSVGSRNTEAFF. CDR3 DNA: TGTGCCAGCAGCGTAGGGTCCCGGAACACTGAAGCTTTCTTT.

The chain links TRBV4-2 to TRBJ1-1; TRBD1 matches 8 bases. Looked up from germline, CDR1 is LGHNA and CDR2 is YNFKEQ. The CDR3 is 15 residues long. V trimming: 0 bases; J trimming: 6 bases; junction bases outside the gene matches: 6. CDR3 DNA: TGTGCCAGCAGCCAAGACTCAGGGACAGGTTCTGAAGCTTTCTTT. This encodes CASSQDSGTGSEAFF.

Regarding this clone: Compared with germline, one end of the junction differs, possibly owing to a read error. The gene calls are TRBV7-7 and TRBJ1-6, with TRBD1 as a possible D gene (5 bases). The V gene's germline CDR1 is SSHAT and CDR2 FNYEAQ (reference sequence). CDR3 length: 18 residues. The CDR3: CASSLAKGRWVGGSPLHF. The CDR3 DNA follows: TGTGCTAGCAGCTTAGCGAAAGGACGCTGGGTCGGGGGTTCACCCCTCCACTTT.

This chain uses TRBV5-6 with TRBJ2-3, with D perhaps TRBD1 or TRBD2 (5 bases each). The CDR3 has 12 residues. Trimming took off 1 base at V and 9 bases at J, with 9 bases between the two ends. Germline CDR1 SGHDT, CDR2 YYEEEE. CDR3 DNA: TGTGCCAGCAGCTTGACTTGGGGGACGCAGTATTTT. As protein: CASSLTWGTQYF.

This chain links TRBV27 with TRBJ2-1, with D perhaps TRBD2 (6 bases). V was pared by 5 bases and J by 7 bases, with 21 bases between. Germline CDR1 reads MNHEY; CDR2 reads SMNVEV (reference sequence). This CDR3 has 16 residues. The CDR3 DNA reads as TGTGCCAGCAGTCGTTACCTTAGCGGAGGTAAGAATGAGCAGTTCTTC. Its protein is CASSRYLSGGKNEQFF.

This clone appeared once. This chain uses TRBV5-1 with TRBJ1-3; 8 bases map to TRBD1. V was clipped by 2 bases and J by 2 bases; unmatched bases: 6. The CDR3 contains 16 residues. Germline CDR1 is SGHRS and CDR2 is YFSETQ. CDR3 coding DNA: TGCGCCAGCAGCTTAGATCAGGGGGCTACTGGAAACACCATATATTTT. It encodes CASSLDQGATGNTIYF.

The chain links TRBV5-4 to TRBJ1-1; D ambiguous. CDR1 is SGHNT and CDR2 is YYREEE in the germline V gene (reference sequence). V lost 1 base and J lost 1, with 8 bases in between. The CDR3 length is 14 residues. CDR3 DNA sequence: TGTGCCAGCAGCTTGTACCCCGCGAACACTGAAGCTTTCTTT. It translates to CASSLYPANTEAFF.

The chain joins TRBV7-9 to TRBJ2-1; the D is unclear. The CDR3 extends over 14 amino acids. Germline CDR1 is SEHNR and CDR2 is FQNEAQ (reference sequence). Trimming stripped 1 base from V and 5 bases from J, with 9 bases between. CDR3 DNA: TGTGCCAGCAGCTTAGGCGGACCACACAATGAGCAGTTCTTC. Amino acid sequence: CASSLGGPHNEQFF.

This clone was counted once. The V gene is TRBV7-9, the J gene TRBJ1-1; 9 bases map to TRBD1. V shed 1 base and J 4 bases; nucleotides not matched to a gene: 4. This CDR3 spans 15 amino acids. Germline loops: CDR1 SEHNR, CDR2 FQNEAQ (reference sequence). Here the CDR3 reads CASSLEVGQGTEAFF. In nucleotides, the CDR3 is TGTGCCAGCAGCTTAGAGGTGGGACAGGGCACTGAAGCTTTCTTT.

This chain links TRBV18 with TRBJ2-1; D is unclear. The CDR3 extends over 14 amino acids. Germline V lookup: CDR1 KGHSH, CDR2 LQKENI. Trimming removed 0 bases from V and 8 bases from J, with 11 bases in between. CDR3 sequence reads: CASSPPPNPDEQFF. CDR3 nucleotides: TGTGCCAGCTCACCACCGCCTAACCCGGATGAGCAGTTCTTC.

The chain has TRBV5-1 and TRBJ2-3; 13 bases match TRBD2. The CDR3 has 20 residues. Germline loops: CDR1 SGHRS, CDR2 YFSETQ. The V and J ends lost 2 bases and 1 base, in that order; junction bases with no gene match: 13. CDR3 DNA sequence: TGCGCCAGCAGCTTTCCACTAGCGGGAGGGATTACCTCGGGCACAGATACGCAGTATTTT. Amino acid sequence: CASSFPLAGGITSGTDTQYF.

The CDR3 DNA reads TGTGCCAGCAGCTCCGCACAGGGGAATGTAGGCGGGGAGCTGTTTTTT. As protein: CASSSAQGNVGGELFF. The chain links TRBV7-8 to TRBJ2-2, with 7 nucleotides matching TRBD1. This CDR3 has 16 residues. Germline assignment: CDR1 SGHVS and CDR2 FQNEAQ. The trim removed 4 bases at V and 7 bases at J, leaving 12 bases unmatched.

The rearrangement links TRBV4-3 to TRBJ1-2; no reliable D call. The germline V gene encodes CDR1 LGHNA and CDR2 YSLEER. The CDR3 runs 13 residues. The germline V and J ends were trimmed by 3 bases and 1 base, with 6 bases remaining between them. The CDR3 DNA follows: TGCGCCAGCAGCCAGCAGATTAACTATGGCTACACCTTC. Its translation: CASSQQINYGYTF.

The chain has TRBV13 and TRBJ1-2; D not certain. The V and J ends lost 0 bases and 7 bases respectively, with 12 bases between them. The germline V gene encodes CDR1 PRHDT and CDR2 FYEKMQ (reference sequence). CDR3 size: 14 residues. This CDR3 is CASSLGSARSGYTF. CDR3 nucleotides: TGTGCCAGCAGCTTAGGTAGCGCGAGAAGTGGCTACACCTTC.

The chain carries TRBV4-2 and TRBJ2-3, with no clear D. The germline CDR1 and CDR2 sequences are LGHNA and YNFKEQ. There are 17 residues in the CDR3. The ends were cut back, 0 bases at V and 0 bases at J, with 13 bases in the middle. CDR3 bases: TGTGCCAGCAGCCAAGATACAACTTCCCCTAGCACAGATACGCAGTATTTT. This codes for CASSQDTTSPSTDTQYF.

The J gene is TRBJ2-4, the V gene TRBV19, with 11 bases identical to TRBD1. The CDR3 is 14 amino acids. Germline trimming cut 6 bases from V and 4 bases from J; bases unmatched to any gene: 2. CDR1 is LNHDA, CDR2 SQIVND, per germline (reference sequence). CDR3 DNA: TGTGCCAGTAGCGGGACAGGGGGTAAAAACATTCAGTACTTC. Its translation: CASSGTGGKNIQYF.

The genes are TRBV18 and TRBJ2-1; 12 bases agree with TRBD2. V lost 6 bases, J lost 2 bases, and 5 bases stayed unmatched. Germline CDR1 KGHSH, CDR2 LQKENI. This CDR3 is built from 16 residues. The CDR3 DNA is TGTGCCAGCTCGCGGACTAGCGGGGTCCCCTACAATGAGCAGTTCTTC. This gives the protein CASSRTSGVPYNEQFF. Drawing the rest from reference TRBV18 and TRBJ2-1, the complete variable domain is NAGVMQNPRHLVRRRGQEARLRCSPMKGHSHVYWYRQLPEEGLKFMVYLQKENIIDESGMPKERFSAEFPKEGPSILRIQQVVRGDSAAYFCASSRTSGVPYNEQFFGPGTRLTVL.

The V gene is TRBV11-2, the J gene TRBJ1-2; D uncertain. Trimming left V 1 base short and J 5 bases short, with 8 bases between. Per the germline V gene, CDR1 is SGHAT and CDR2 is FQNNGV. The CDR3 has 13 residues. The CDR3 region is CASSLGEVYGYTF. In DNA, the CDR3 is TGTGCCAGCAGCTTAGGGGAGGTGTATGGCTACACCTTC.

The chain recombines TRBV7-7 with TRBJ2-1, with 7 bases fitting TRBD2. With 1 base clipped from V and 4 bases from J, the junction kept 4 bases outside the gene matches. There are 15 residues in the CDR3. From germline, CDR1 is SSHAT and CDR2 FNYEAQ (reference sequence). CDR3 sequence: CASSLEGGPYNEQFF. The CDR3 nucleotides read TGTGCCAGCAGCTTAGAGGGAGGGCCATACAATGAGCAGTTCTTC.

The rearrangement joins TRBV19 to TRBJ2-1; D unclear. Deletions cut 0 bases from V and 4 bases from J, with 4 bases between. The germline V gene has CDR1 LNHDA and CDR2 SQIVND (reference sequence). The CDR3 sequence is 13 residues long. The CDR3: CASSIDRYNEQFF. For the CDR3, the DNA is TGTGCCAGTAGTATAGATCGGTACAATGAGCAGTTCTTC.

V and J are TRBV14 and TRBJ2-5; D gene unclear. The CDR3 extends over 14 amino acids. Trimming shortened V by 4 bases and J by 4 bases, and 13 bases separated the two germline ends. Germline V gene sequence: CDR1 SGHDN, CDR2 FVKESK. The CDR3 region is CASSRRSYGETQYF. The CDR3 DNA follows: TGTGCCAGCAGCCGTCGGTCCTATGGAGAGACCCAGTACTTC.

This chain uses TRBV5-1 with TRBJ2-1, with 7 bases lining up with TRBD2. The CDR3 consists of 15 residues. The germline V gene has CDR1 SGHRS and CDR2 YFSETQ. V was clipped by 0 bases and J by 9 bases; unmatched bases: 9. As DNA, the CDR3 is TGCGCCAGCAGCTTGGTTCCTCACGAGCGGGGTGAGCAGTTCTTC. It codes for CASSLVPHERGEQFF.

The V and J genes are TRBV29-1 and TRBJ1-1, with a tentative D call TRBD1 (5 bases). The CDR3 runs to 13 residues. From germline, CDR1 is SQVTM and CDR2 ANQGSEA. The CDR3: CTVGTGRDTEAFF. For the CDR3, the DNA is TGCACCGTGGGGACGGGGAGAGACACTGAAGCTTTCTTT.

V and J are TRBV2 and TRBJ2-3; perhaps TRBD2 as D (6 bases). Trimming took 7 bases from V and 0 from J, leaving 11 bases between them. Per the germline V gene, CDR1 is SNHLY and CDR2 is FYNNEI. There are 14 residues in the CDR3. The CDR3 sequence is CASNSAGSTDTQYF. CDR3 bases: TGTGCCAGCAACTCGGCGGGGAGCACAGATACGCAGTATTTT. The full variable domain, in which reference TRBV2 and TRBJ2-3 provide the parts outside the CDR3, is EPEVTQTPSHQVTQMGQEVILRCVPISNHLYFYWYRQILGQKVEFLVSFYNNEISEKSEIFDDQFSVERPDGSNFTLKIRSTKLEDSAMYFCASNSAGSTDTQYFGPGTRLTVL.

The V gene is TRBV29-1, the J gene TRBJ2-3, with 7 bases identical to TRBD2. The CDR3 loop spans 15 amino acids. Germline-derived CDR1 and CDR2 are SQVTM and ANQGSEA. V dropped 8 bases and J dropped 3; count of bases not matched to a gene: 14. The CDR3 sequence: CSSHGGEGGTDTQYF. As DNA, the CDR3 is TGCAGCTCACATGGGGGGGAGGGAGGAACAGATACGCAGTATTTT.